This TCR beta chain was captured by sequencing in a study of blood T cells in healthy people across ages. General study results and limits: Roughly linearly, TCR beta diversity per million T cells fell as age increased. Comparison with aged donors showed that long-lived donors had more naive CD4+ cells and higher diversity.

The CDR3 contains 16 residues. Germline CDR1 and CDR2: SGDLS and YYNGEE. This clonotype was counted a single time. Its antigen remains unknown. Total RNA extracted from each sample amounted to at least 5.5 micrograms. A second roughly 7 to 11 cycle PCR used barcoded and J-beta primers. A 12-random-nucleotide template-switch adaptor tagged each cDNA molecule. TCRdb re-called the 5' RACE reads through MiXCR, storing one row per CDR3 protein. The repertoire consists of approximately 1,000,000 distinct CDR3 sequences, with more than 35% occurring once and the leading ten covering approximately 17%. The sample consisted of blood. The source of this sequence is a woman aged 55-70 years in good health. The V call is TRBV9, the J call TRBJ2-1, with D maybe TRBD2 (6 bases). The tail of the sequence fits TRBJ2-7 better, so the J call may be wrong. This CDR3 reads CASRPPSGPSYNEQYF. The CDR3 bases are TGTGCCAGCAGACCACCCAGCGGGCCCTCCTACAATGAGCAGTACTTC.